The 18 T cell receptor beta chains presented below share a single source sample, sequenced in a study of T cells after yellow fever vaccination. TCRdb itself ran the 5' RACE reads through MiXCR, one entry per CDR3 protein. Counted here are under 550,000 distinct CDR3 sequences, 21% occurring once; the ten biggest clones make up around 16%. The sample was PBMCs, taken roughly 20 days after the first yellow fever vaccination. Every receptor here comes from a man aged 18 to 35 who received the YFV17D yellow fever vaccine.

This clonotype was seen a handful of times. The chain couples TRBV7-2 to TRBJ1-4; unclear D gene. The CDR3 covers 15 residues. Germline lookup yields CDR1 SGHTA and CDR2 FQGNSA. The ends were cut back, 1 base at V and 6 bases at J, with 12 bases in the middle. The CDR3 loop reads CASSLGGSAYEKLFF. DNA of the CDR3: TGTGCCAGCAGCTTAGGTGGCTCAGCCTATGAAAAACTGTTTTTT.

The CDR3 DNA follows: TGTGCCAGCAGATCAGGACAGCTCTACGAGCAGTACGTC. Encoded protein: CASRSGQLYEQYV. This chain uses TRBV6-1 with TRBJ2-7, with D possibly being TRBD1 (6 bases). Germline values: CDR1 MNHNS, CDR2 SASEGT. This CDR3 has 13 residues. Trimming removed 6 bases at V and 3 bases at J, with 12 bases between.

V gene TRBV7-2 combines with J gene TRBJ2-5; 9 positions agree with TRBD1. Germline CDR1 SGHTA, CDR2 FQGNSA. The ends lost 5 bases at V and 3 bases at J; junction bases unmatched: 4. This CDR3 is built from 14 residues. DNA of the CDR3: TGTGCCAGCAGCCGGGACAGGGTGGAAGAGACCCAGTACTTC. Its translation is CASSRDRVEETQYF.

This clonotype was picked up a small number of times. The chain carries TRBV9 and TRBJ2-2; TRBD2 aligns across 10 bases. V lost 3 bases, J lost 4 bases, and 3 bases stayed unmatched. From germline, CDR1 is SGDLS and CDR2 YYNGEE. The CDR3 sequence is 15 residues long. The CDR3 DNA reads TGTGCCAGCAGCGCACTAGCGGGGCTCACCGGGGAGCTGTTTTTT. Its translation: CASSALAGLTGELFF.

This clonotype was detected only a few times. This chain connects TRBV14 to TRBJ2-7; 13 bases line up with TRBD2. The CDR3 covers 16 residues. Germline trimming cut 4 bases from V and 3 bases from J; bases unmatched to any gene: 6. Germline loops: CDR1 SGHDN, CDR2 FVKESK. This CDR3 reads CASSPGTSGDSYEQYF. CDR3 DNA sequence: TGTGCCAGCAGCCCCGGGACTAGCGGGGATAGCTACGAGCAGTACTTC.

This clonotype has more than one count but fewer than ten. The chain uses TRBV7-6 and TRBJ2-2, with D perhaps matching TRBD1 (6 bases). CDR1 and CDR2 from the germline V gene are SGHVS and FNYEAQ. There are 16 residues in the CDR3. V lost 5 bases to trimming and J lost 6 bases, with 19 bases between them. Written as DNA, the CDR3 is TGTGCCAGCAGCCCTCGGCCGGGACAACAACCCGGGGAGCTGTTTTTT. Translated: CASSPRPGQQPGELFF.

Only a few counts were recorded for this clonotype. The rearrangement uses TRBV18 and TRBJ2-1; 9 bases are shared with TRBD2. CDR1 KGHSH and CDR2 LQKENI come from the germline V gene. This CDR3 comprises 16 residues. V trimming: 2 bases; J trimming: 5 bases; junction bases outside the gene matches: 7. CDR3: CASSPKLAGADNEQFF. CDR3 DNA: TGTGCCAGCTCACCAAAGTTAGCGGGGGCCGACAATGAGCAGTTCTTC. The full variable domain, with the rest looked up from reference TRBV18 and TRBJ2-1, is NAGVMQNPRHLVRRRGQEARLRCSPMKGHSHVYWYRQLPEEGLKFMVYLQKENIIDESGMPKERFSAEFPKEGPSILRIQQVVRGDSAAYFCASSPKLAGADNEQFFGPGTRLTVL.

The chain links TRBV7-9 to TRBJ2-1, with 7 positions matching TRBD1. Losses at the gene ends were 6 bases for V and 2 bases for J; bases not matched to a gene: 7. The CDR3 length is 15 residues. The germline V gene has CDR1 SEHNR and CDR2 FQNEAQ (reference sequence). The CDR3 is CASSIGQAPYNEQFF. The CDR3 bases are TGTGCCAGCAGTATCGGACAGGCGCCCTACAATGAGCAGTTCTTC.

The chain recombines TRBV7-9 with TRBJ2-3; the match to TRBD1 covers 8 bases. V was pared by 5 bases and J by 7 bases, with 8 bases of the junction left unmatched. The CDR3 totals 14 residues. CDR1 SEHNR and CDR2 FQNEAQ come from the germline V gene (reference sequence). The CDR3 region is CASSRGQDGNTQYF. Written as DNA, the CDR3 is TGTGCCAGCAGCCGGGGACAGGACGGAAATACGCAGTATTTT.

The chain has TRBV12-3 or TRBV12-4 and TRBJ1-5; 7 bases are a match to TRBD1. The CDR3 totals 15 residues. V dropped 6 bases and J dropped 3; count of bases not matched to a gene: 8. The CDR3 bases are TGTGCCAGCAGCATCCAGGGGGTACTCAATCAGCCCCAGCATTTT. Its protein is CASSIQGVLNQPQHF.

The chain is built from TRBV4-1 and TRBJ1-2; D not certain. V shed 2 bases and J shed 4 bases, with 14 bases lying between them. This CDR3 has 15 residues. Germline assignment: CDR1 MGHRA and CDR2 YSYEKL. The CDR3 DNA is TGCGCCAGCAGCCAAAGCGAGACACGCATCTATGGCTACACCTTC. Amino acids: CASSQSETRIYGYTF.

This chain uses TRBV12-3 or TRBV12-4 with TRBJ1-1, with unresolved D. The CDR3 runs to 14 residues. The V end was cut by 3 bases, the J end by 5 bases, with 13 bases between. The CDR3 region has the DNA TGTGCCAGCAGTTTCAAAGGGAATCCTACTGAAGCTTTCTTT. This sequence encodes CASSFKGNPTEAFF.

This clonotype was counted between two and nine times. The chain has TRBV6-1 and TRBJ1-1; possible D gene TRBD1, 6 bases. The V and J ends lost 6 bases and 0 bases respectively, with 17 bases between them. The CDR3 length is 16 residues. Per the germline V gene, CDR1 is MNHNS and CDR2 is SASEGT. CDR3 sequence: CASSPGTYRMNTEAFF. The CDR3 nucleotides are TGTGCCAGCAGCCCCGGGACATATAGGATGAACACTGAAGCTTTCTTT.

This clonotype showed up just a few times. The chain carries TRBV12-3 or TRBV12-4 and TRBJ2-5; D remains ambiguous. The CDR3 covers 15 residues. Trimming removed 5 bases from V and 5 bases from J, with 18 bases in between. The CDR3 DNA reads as TGTGCCAGCAGTGAACCCGGGCCCAAGTGGGAGACCCAGTACTTC. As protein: CASSEPGPKWETQYF.

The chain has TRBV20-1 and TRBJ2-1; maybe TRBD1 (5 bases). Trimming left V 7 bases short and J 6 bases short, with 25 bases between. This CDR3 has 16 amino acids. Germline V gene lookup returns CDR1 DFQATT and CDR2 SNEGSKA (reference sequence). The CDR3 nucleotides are TGCAGTGGGAAACCCCCCTCGGGCAGGGTGCGCAATGAGCAGTTCTTC. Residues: CSGKPPSGRVRNEQFF.

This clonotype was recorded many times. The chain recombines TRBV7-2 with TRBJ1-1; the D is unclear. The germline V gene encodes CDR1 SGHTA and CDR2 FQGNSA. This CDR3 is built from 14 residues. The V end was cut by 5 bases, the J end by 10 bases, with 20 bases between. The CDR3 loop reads CASSPELGTMRAFF. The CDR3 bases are TGTGCCAGCAGCCCAGAACTGGGAACGATGAGAGCTTTCTTT.

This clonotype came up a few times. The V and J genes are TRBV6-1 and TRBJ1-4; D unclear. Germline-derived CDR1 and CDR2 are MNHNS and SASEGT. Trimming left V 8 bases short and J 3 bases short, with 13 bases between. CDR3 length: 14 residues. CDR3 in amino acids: CASYWGPPNEKLFF. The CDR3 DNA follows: TGTGCCAGCTACTGGGGTCCCCCTAATGAAAAACTGTTTTTT.

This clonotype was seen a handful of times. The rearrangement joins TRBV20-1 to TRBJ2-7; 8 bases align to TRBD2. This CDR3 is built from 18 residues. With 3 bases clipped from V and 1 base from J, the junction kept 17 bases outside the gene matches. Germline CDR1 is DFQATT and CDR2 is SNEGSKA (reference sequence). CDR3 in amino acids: CSARPSGVGRGVSYEQYF. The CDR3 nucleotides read TGCAGTGCTAGGCCGTCAGGGGTCGGGCGGGGGGTATCCTACGAGCAGTACTTC.